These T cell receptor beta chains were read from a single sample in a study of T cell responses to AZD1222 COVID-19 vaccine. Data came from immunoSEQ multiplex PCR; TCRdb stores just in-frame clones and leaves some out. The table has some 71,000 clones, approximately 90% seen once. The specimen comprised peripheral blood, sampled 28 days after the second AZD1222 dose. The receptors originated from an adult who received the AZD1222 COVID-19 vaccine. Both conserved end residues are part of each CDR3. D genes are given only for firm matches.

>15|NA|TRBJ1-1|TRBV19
TGTGCCAGTAGTCCCCGATTGGGGGGGCTTGCTGAAGCTTTCTTT
CASSPRLGGLAEAFF
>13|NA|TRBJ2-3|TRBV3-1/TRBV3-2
TGTGCCAGCAGCCAAGATATAGCGGCTACGCAGTATTTT
CASSQDIAATQYF
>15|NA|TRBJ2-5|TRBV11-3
TGTGCCAGCAGCTTATCCCTATCCCCTTGGGAGACCCAGTACTTC
CASSLSLSPWETQYF
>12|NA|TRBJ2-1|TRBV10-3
TGTGCCATCGACGGCCCGAACAATGAGCAGTTCTTC
CAIDGPNNEQFF
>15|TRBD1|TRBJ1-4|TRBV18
TGTGCCAGCTCATCGGCCGGGACAGGGTCTGAAAAACTGTTTTTT
CASSSAGTGSEKLFF
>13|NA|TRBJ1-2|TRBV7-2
TGTGCCAGCGCTCGGGGGAGTTTAAATGGCTACACCTTC
CASARGSLNGYTF
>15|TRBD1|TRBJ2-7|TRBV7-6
TGTGCCAGCAGCTTAACCGGGACAGGGGCCTACGAGCAGTACTTC
CASSLTGTGAYEQYF
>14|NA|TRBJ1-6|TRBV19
TGTGCCAGTAGTCACACTCGGGATAATTCACCCCTCCACTTT
CASSHTRDNSPLHF
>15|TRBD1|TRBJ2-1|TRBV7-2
TGTGCCAGCAGCGAACAGGGGGCGCGCTACAATGAGCAGTTCTTC
CASSEQGARYNEQFF
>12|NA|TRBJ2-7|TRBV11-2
TGTGCCAGCAGCTCGACTACCTACGAGCAGTACTTC
CASSSTTYEQYF
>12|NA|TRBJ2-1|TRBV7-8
TGTGCCAGCAGCTCCCTGGACAATGAGCAGTTCTTC
CASSSLDNEQFF
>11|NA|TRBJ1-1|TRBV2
TGTGCCAGCAAGTATAACACTGAAGCTTTCTTT
CASKYNTEAFF
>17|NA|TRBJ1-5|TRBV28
TGTGCCAGCAGGGGGGTAGGAGGGGAATATAGCAATCAGCCCCAGCATTTT
CASRGVGGEYSNQPQHF
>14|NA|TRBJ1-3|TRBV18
TGTGCCAGCTCACCACGCAGGGACGAAAACACCATATATTTT
CASSPRRDENTIYF
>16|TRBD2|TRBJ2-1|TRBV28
TGTGCCAGCAGTGAGACTAGCGGGATCTATGGCAATGAGCAGTTCTTC
CASSETSGIYGNEQFF
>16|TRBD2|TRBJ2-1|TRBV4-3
TGCGCCAGCAGCCTCCGGGTAACTAGCGGGAGCAATGAGCAGTTCTTC
CASSLRVTSGSNEQFF
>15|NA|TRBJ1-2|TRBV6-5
TGTGCCAGCAGTTACCCCTGGCAGGGTGGCTATGGCTACACCTTC
CASSYPWQGGYGYTF
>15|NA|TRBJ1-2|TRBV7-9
TGTGCCAGCAGCTCCCCTGCCGGGGGGGTCTATGGCTACACCTTC
CASSSPAGGVYGYTF
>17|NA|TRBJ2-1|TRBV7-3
TGTGCCAGCAGCCCACAAGGGGGCGCGGGACGTTCCAATGAGCAGTTCTTC
CASSPQGGAGRSNEQFF
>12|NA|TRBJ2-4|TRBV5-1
TGCGCCAGCAGGACAGACGAAAACATTCAGTACTTC
CASRTDENIQYF
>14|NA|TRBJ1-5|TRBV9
TGTGCCAGCAGCGTAGAGGGCAGTTATCAGCCCCAGCATTTT
CASSVEGSYQPQHF
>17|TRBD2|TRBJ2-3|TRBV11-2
TGTGCCAGCAGCTTAAGGATAGCGGGAGGTGGCACAGATACGCAGTATTTT
CASSLRIAGGGTDTQYF